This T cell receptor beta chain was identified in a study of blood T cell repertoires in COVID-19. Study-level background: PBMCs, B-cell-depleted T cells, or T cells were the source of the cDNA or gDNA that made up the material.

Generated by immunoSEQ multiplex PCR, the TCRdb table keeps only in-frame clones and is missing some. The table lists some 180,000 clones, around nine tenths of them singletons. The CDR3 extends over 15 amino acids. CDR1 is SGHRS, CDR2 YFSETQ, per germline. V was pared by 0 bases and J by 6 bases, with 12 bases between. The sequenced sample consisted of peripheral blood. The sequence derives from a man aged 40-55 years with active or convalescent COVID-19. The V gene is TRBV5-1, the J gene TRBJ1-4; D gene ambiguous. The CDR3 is CASSLVGLADEKLFF. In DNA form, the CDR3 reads TGCGCCAGCAGCTTGGTTGGGTTGGCGGATGAAAAACTGTTTTTT.